This is a list of T cell receptor beta chains from one sample in a study of T cells in Graves' hyperthyroidism and ophthalmopathy. MiXCR, run by TCRdb on the multiplex PCR reads, gives a single entry per CDR3 protein. There are fewer than 350,000 distinct CDR3 sequences in the sample; around 23% occur only once, and around half lies in the top ten. Input material: blood. Source of these receptors: a woman between 45 and 60 years old with Graves' hyperthyroidism. Both conserved end residues are trimmed from each CDR3. D genes are given only for firm matches.

J gene	D gene	V gene	CDR3 protein
TRBJ2-7	-	TRBV20-1	SATGTLDYEQY
TRBJ1-2	TRBD1	TRBV6-5	ASSYIGTGGSSNYGYT
TRBJ2-7	TRBD2	TRBV24-1	ATSDPAGGSYEQY
TRBJ2-1	TRBD2	TRBV11-1	ASSLVPGTSGSWGSYNEQF
TRBJ1-2	TRBD1	TRBV30	AWSPGQGGGYT
TRBJ2-2	TRBD1	TRBV15	ATSNKRTGTGELF
TRBJ1-2	-	TRBV18	ASAGQIYGYT
TRBJ2-7	TRBD1	TRBV28	ASSFTGTGQPEQY
TRBJ2-5	-	TRBV9	ASSSSDYYETQY
TRBJ2-5	TRBD2	TRBV29-1	SVERAGVQETQY
TRBJ2-3	TRBD2	TRBV2	ASSEGGGGHTDTQY
TRBJ1-2	TRBD1	TRBV7-2	ASSLRDLGGQGAYGYT
TRBJ1-1	-	TRBV4-1	ASSLREGLNTEAF
TRBJ1-1	-	TRBV7-9	ASSPGRGQNTEAF
TRBJ1-1	-	TRBV3-1	ASSLEGAGNTEAF
TRBJ2-7	TRBD1	TRBV5-1	ASSLGDRDTYEQY
TRBJ2-6	-	TRBV18	ASSRRDTSSGANVLT
TRBJ2-5	-	TRBV2	ASRPGRETQY
TRBJ1-5	-	TRBV10-1	ASSAGRDQPQH
TRBJ1-4	-	TRBV6-1	ASSRNRVYNEKLF
TRBJ2-2	-	TRBV20-1	SARERRTGELF
TRBJ1-3	TRBD1	TRBV5-4	ASSWGQGLATNTIY
TRBJ2-1	-	TRBV5-8	ASSLEIGRGEQF
TRBJ1-4	-	TRBV2	ASTEGGNEKLF
TRBJ2-5	TRBD2	TRBV7-2	ASSPGLAVYQETQY
TRBJ1-2	-	TRBV14	ASSQHQIYGYT
TRBJ2-6	-	TRBV7-2	ASSLSFNVLT
TRBJ2-1	TRBD1	TRBV6-9	ASSYTGTGGMVEF
TRBJ2-2	TRBD1	TRBV7-8	ASSPTGTENTGELF
TRBJ2-3	TRBD2	TRBV30	AWSNIGLAGGYTDTQY
TRBJ1-5	-	TRBV6-1	ASSARPTDQPQH
TRBJ2-1	-	TRBV6-1	ASSPISAGVYNEQF
TRBJ2-5	TRBD1	TRBV4-2	ASSQDLGTGGGETQY
TRBJ1-1	TRBD1	TRBV11-2	ASSLPGTGSTEAF
TRBJ2-7	TRBD2	TRBV27	ASRNWGGNSYEQY
TRBJ1-5	TRBD1	TRBV11-3	ASSLGRGQGENSNQPQH
TRBJ1-1	TRBD1	TRBV6-1	ASTRGWDTEAF
TRBJ2-7	TRBD2	TRBV4-2	ASSQPGSGSSYEQY
TRBJ1-4	-	TRBV2	ASSLTAATTNEKLF
TRBJ2-3	-	TRBV5-1	ASGLDRPTDTQY
TRBJ2-3	TRBD2	TRBV28	ASSSAGGLLRTKY
TRBJ2-1	TRBD1	TRBV6-1	ASSRTGEYNEQF
TRBJ2-3	TRBD2	TRBV7-6	ASSDPLAGVFTDTQY
TRBJ2-7	TRBD2	TRBV20-1	SARDPRTSGRANEQY
TRBJ2-3	TRBD2	TRBV7-3	ASSLRAGGPADTQY
TRBJ2-7	-	TRBV9	ASSLGSGSPYEQY
TRBJ2-3	-	TRBV5-5	ASSLESLVADTQY
TRBJ1-1	TRBD1	TRBV7-8	ASSLARGLTEAF
TRBJ2-7	-	TRBV12-3/TRBV12-4	ASSFVRTAYYYEQY
TRBJ2-1	-	TRBV7-3	ASSLGGDPYNEQF
TRBJ1-4	-	TRBV28	ASSYGRPNEKLF
TRBJ2-3	TRBD2	TRBV5-1	ASSLGTTFLDTQY
TRBJ1-4	TRBD1	TRBV5-1	ASSQDRAQANEKLF
TRBJ2-7	-	TRBV19	ASSPGTPSVEQY